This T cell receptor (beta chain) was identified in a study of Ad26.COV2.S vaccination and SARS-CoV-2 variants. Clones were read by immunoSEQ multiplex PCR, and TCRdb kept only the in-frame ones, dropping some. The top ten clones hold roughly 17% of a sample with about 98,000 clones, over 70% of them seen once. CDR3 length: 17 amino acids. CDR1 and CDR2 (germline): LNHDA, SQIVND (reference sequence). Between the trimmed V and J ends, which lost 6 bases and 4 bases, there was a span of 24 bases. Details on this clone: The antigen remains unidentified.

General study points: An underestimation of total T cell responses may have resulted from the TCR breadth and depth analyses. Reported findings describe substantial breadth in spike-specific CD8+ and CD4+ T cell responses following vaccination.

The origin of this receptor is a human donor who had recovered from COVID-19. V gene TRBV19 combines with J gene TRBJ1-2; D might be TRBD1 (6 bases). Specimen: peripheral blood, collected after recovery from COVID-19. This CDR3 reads CASSEGQGWEYGYGYTF. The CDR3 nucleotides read TGTGCCAGTAGCGAGGGACAAGGCTGGGAATACGGCTATGGCTACACCTTC.